The table lists the clone carrying this TCR beta chain with a count of one. The target antigen is unknown. Germline loops: CDR1 SEHNR, CDR2 FQNEAQ (reference sequence). Germline trimming cut 7 bases from V and 4 bases from J; bases unmatched to any gene: 12. CDR3 length: 16 amino acids. Libraries were prepared by immunoSEQ multiplex PCR; TCRdb keeps only in-frame clonotypes and omits some of them. There are some 22,000 clones in the sample; around 82% occur only once, and roughly 40% lies in the top ten. These data belong to a study of T cell responses to AZD1222 COVID-19 vaccine. Findings of the study overall: Possibly, clonal diversity was underestimated; donors were largely white British and included more females.

The chain joins TRBV7-9 to TRBJ2-2, with 7 positions matching TRBD1. The clonotype originates from an adult in good health. The sequenced sample was peripheral blood, obtained on day 0 of AZD1222 vaccination. The CDR3 DNA is TGTGCCAGCACCCAGAATTACAGGGGAAGCACCGGGGAGCTGTTTTTT. Its translation: CASTQNYRGSTGELFF. The whole variable domain, filled in from reference TRBV7-9 and TRBJ2-2, reads DTGVSQNPRHKITKRGQNVTFRCDPISEHNRLYWYRQTLGQGPEFLTYFQNEAQLEKSRLLSDRFSAERPKGSFSTLEIQRTEQGDSAMYLCASTQNYRGSTGELFFGEGSRLTVL.